This T cell receptor beta chain is drawn from a study of blood T cell repertoires in COVID-19. This CDR3 comprises 17 residues. The V segment lost 5 bases and the J segment 2 bases; nucleotides outside the gene matches: 13. Looked up from germline, CDR1 is MDHEN and CDR2 is SYDVKM. Data came from immunoSEQ multiplex PCR; TCRdb stores just in-frame clones and leaves some out. The data show about 140,000 clones, around 87% seen once. The sequenced sample was peripheral blood. The receptor comes from a human donor in a cohort sampled during active COVID-19. V gene TRBV28 combines with J gene TRBJ2-3, with 7 bases identical to TRBD2. In nucleotides, the CDR3 is TGTGCCAGCAGTGGACTCGGGAGGCAGATAATCACAGATACGCAGTATTTT. As protein: CASSGLGRQIITDTQYF. Looking up the rest from reference TRBV28 and TRBJ2-3 gives the full variable domain: DVKVTQSSRYLVKRTGEKVFLECVQDMDHENMFWYRQDPGLGLRLIYFSYDVKMKEKGDIPEGYSVSREKKERFSLILESASTNQTSMYLCASSGLGRQIITDTQYFGPGTRLTVL.